Below, 31 T cell receptor beta chains from the same sample are listed, as sequenced in a study of blood T cell repertoires in COVID-19. The data were produced by immunoSEQ multiplex PCR, yet TCRdb's version contains in-frame clones alone and is incomplete. The table has around 310,000 clones, nearly 90% seen once. The sequencing sample was made of peripheral blood. These receptors were taken from a woman aged 40 to 50 with COVID-19, enrolled during active disease.

This chain joins TRBV9 and TRBJ1-3; 10 bases are a match to TRBD1. CDR1 is SGDLS and CDR2 is YYNGEE in the germline V gene. CDR3 length: 16 amino acids. V shed 4 bases, J shed 2 bases, and the junction held 6 bases outside the gene matches. CDR3 protein: CASSISGTGAGNTIYF. As DNA, the CDR3 is TGTGCCAGCAGCATCTCCGGGACAGGGGCTGGAAACACCATATATTTT. Full variable domain (missing parts from reference TRBV9 and TRBJ1-3): DSGVTQTPKHLITATGQRVTLRCSPRSGDLSVYWYQQSLDQGLQFLIQYYNGEERAKGNILERFSAQQFPDLHSELNLSSLELGDSALYFCASSISGTGAGNTIYFGEGSWLTVV.

J is TRBJ1-2 and V is TRBV6-5; 8 positions match TRBD1. This CDR3 has 13 amino acids. Per the germline V gene, CDR1 is MNHEY and CDR2 is SVGAGI. V shed 5 bases and J 4 bases; nucleotides not matched to a gene: 3. This chain's CDR3 is CASSNQGAYGYTF. CDR3 in DNA: TGTGCCAGCAGTAACCAGGGGGCCTATGGCTACACCTTC.

V usage is TRBV7-8 and J usage is TRBJ2-5; the D gene is possibly TRBD1 (5 bases). CDR1 is SGHVS, CDR2 FQNEAQ, per germline. The CDR3 has 17 amino acids. V lost 1 base, J lost 3 bases, and 18 bases lay in between. The CDR3 coding sequence is TGTGCCAGCAGCTTAGGGGTCGAGGCAGGGCGAAAAGAGACCCAGTACTTC. Translating gives CASSLGVEAGRKETQYF.

This clone was seen just once. The V call is TRBV5-1, the J call TRBJ2-1, with D perhaps TRBD1 (5 bases). Germline CDR1 is SGHRS and CDR2 is YFSETQ. V gave up 2 bases and J gave up 9 bases, with 6 bases separating them. The CDR3 contains 11 residues. The CDR3, as DNA: TGCGCCAGCAGCTTCCAGGGTGAGCAGTTCTTC. This sequence encodes CASSFQGEQFF. The variable domain in full, completed from reference TRBV5-1 and TRBJ2-1, reads KAGVTQTPRYLIKTRGQQVTLSCSPISGHRSVSWYQQTPGQGLQFLFEYFSETQRNKGNFPGRFSGRQFSNSRSEMNVSTLELGDSALYLCASSFQGEQFFGPGTRLTVL.

The chain couples TRBV12-3 or TRBV12-4 to TRBJ2-1; D possibly corresponds to TRBD2 (5 bases). CDR3 size: 13 residues. Trimming took off 7 bases at V and 7 bases at J, with 14 bases between the two ends. The CDR3 spells CASTLPGKNEQFF. In nucleotides, the CDR3 is TGTGCCAGCACCCTTCCGGGAAAGAATGAGCAGTTCTTC.

This clone has a handful of counts. This rearrangement joins TRBV7-9 to TRBJ1-6; perhaps TRBD1 as D (6 bases). Germline V CDR1 and CDR2: SEHNR, FQNEAQ (reference sequence). V lost 7 bases and J 0 bases, leaving 13 bases between the germline ends. This CDR3 contains 16 residues. CDR3 in DNA: TGTGCCAGCAACCAACAGGGTTACTCCTATAATTCACCCCTCCACTTT. It encodes CASNQQGYSYNSPLHF.

The chain couples TRBV6-6 to TRBJ2-7; D may be TRBD1 (6 bases). Trimming shortened V by 5 bases and J by 10 bases, and 18 bases separated the two germline ends. Germline loops: CDR1 MNHNY, CDR2 SVGAGI (reference sequence). CDR3 length: 13 amino acids. In nucleotides, the CDR3 is TGTGCCAGCAGTGCCTTGGACAGCAGGTCCCAGTACTTC. It translates to CASSALDSRSQYF.

The V call is TRBV7-3, the J call TRBJ2-1; D remains ambiguous. Trimming removed 5 bases from V and 5 bases from J, with 13 bases in between. Germline CDR1 reads SGHTA; CDR2 reads FQGTGA. CDR3 length: 14 amino acids. DNA for the CDR3: TGTGCCAGCAGCGCTTCCAACACTAACAATGAGCAGTTCTTC. Protein product: CASSASNTNNEQFF.

The chain combines TRBV5-1 with TRBJ2-5, with D possibly matching TRBD1 (6 bases). Trimming shortened V by 2 bases and J by 5 bases, and 10 bases separated the two germline ends. Germline V gene data show CDR1 as SGHRS and CDR2 as YFSETQ. This CDR3 region has 13 residues. The CDR3 DNA reads TGCGCCAGCAGCTTACAGGGTGGGGAGACCCAGTACTTC. It specifies CASSLQGGETQYF. The full variable domain, completed using reference TRBV5-1 and TRBJ2-5, is KAGVTQTPRYLIKTRGQQVTLSCSPISGHRSVSWYQQTPGQGLQFLFEYFSETQRNKGNFPGRFSGRQFSNSRSEMNVSTLELGDSALYLCASSLQGGETQYFGPGTRLLVL.

V usage is TRBV30 and J usage is TRBJ2-3, with D uncertain. V was shortened by 0 bases and J by 5 bases, with 3 bases between the two germline ends. Germline V gene sequence: CDR1 GTSNPN, CDR2 SVGIG (reference sequence). The CDR3 runs 11 residues. The CDR3 reads CAWSVQDTQYF. The CDR3 DNA is TGTGCCTGGAGTGTTCAAGATACGCAGTATTTT.

The rearrangement joins TRBV6-5 to TRBJ2-2; D gene unclear. CDR3 length equals 12 residues. Germline CDR1 reads MNHEY; CDR2 reads SVGAGI. Trimming took 8 bases from V and 2 from J, leaving 6 bases between them. The CDR3 DNA is TGTGCCAGCGTCAGAAACACCGGGGAGCTGTTTTTT. Translating gives CASVRNTGELFF.

In its sample, this clone was seen once. The chain has TRBV5-4 and TRBJ2-1, with 11 nucleotides matching TRBD2. The CDR3 is made up of 16 amino acids. Germline trimming cut 4 bases from V and 5 bases from J; bases unmatched to any gene: 8. Germline CDR1 SGHNT, CDR2 YYREEE (reference sequence). CDR3 in amino acids: CASSERTSGYNNEQFF. CDR3 coding DNA: TGTGCCAGCAGCGAGCGGACTAGCGGGTACAACAATGAGCAGTTCTTC.

The chain recombines TRBV6-5 with TRBJ1-2; D may be TRBD1 (5 bases). Germline V gene sequence: CDR1 MNHEY, CDR2 SVGAGI. V was pared by 6 bases and J by 8 bases, with 19 bases between. This CDR3 has 14 amino acids. The CDR3 here is CASRFDSSGGGYTF. CDR3 DNA: TGTGCCAGCAGATTCGACAGCTCTGGTGGGGGCTACACCTTC.

This chain uses TRBV15 with TRBJ2-5; 9 nucleotides match TRBD1. V gave up 1 base and J gave up 4 bases; unmatched junction bases: 7. The germline V gene has CDR1 LNHNV and CDR2 YYDKDF (reference sequence). This CDR3 spans 16 amino acids. Here the CDR3 DNA reads TGTGCCACCAGCAGAGGGGGGACAGGGACGGGAGAGACCCAGTACTTC. This encodes CATSRGGTGTGETQYF.

This clone was counted between two and nine times. The rearrangement joins TRBV7-3 to TRBJ1-3; D possibly corresponds to TRBD1 (6 bases). Between the trimmed V and J ends, which lost 0 bases and 8 bases, there was a span of 8 bases. Germline V lookup: CDR1 SGHTA, CDR2 FQGTGA. The CDR3 length is 13 residues. As DNA, the CDR3 is TGTGCCAGCAGCTTAACCAGGGGAGACACCATATATTTT. As protein: CASSLTRGDTIYF. The whole variable domain, filled in from reference TRBV7-3 and TRBJ1-3, reads GAGVSQTPSNKVTEKGKYVELRCDPISGHTALYWYRQSLGQGPEFLIYFQGTGAADDSGLPNDRFFAVRPEGSVSTLKIQRTERGDSAVYLCASSLTRGDTIYFGEGSWLTVV.

This chain uses TRBV7-3 with TRBJ2-1; the D is unclear. Germline CDR1 is SGHTA and CDR2 is FQGTGA. Between the trimmed V and J ends, which lost 4 bases and 3 bases, there was a span of 7 bases. The CDR3 covers 13 residues. The CDR3 DNA follows: TGTGCCAGCAGCTATTCTAACTACAATGAGCAGTTCTTC. This translates into CASSYSNYNEQFF.

This clone was seen just once. J is TRBJ2-4 and V is TRBV25-1, with D possibly matching TRBD1 (6 bases). Germline V gives CDR1 MGHDK, CDR2 SYGVNS. Trimming removed 0 bases at V and 1 base at J, with 13 bases between. CDR3 size: 17 residues. CDR3 bases: TGTGCCAGCAGTGAATATTCGGCAGGGGCGGCCAAAAACATTCAGTACTTC. Translation: CASSEYSAGAAKNIQYF.

Comments on this clone: This sample also contains other DNA sequences that code for the same CDR3. CDR3 residues: CASSPGGGNTEAFF. The DNA of the CDR3 is TGCGCCAGCAGCCCGGGAGGAGGAAACACTGAAGCTTTCTTT. This chain connects TRBV5-1 to TRBJ1-1; D not resolved. V was cut by 4 bases and J by 2 bases, with 12 bases left in between. Germline loops: CDR1 SGHRS, CDR2 YFSETQ. The CDR3 has 14 amino acids. The complete variable domain, with remaining parts taken from reference TRBV5-1 and TRBJ1-1, reads KAGVTQTPRYLIKTRGQQVTLSCSPISGHRSVSWYQQTPGQGLQFLFEYFSETQRNKGNFPGRFSGRQFSNSRSEMNVSTLELGDSALYLCASSPGGGNTEAFFGQGTRLTVV.

The rearrangement uses TRBV5-1 and TRBJ1-6; D remains unclear. The germline V and J ends were trimmed by 5 bases and 5 bases, with 11 bases remaining between them. CDR1 is SGHRS, CDR2 YFSETQ, per germline. The CDR3 is made up of 14 amino acids. CDR3 nucleotide sequence: TGCGCCAGCAGAGAGAGCACCCATAATTCACCCCTCCACTTT. It yields the protein CASRESTHNSPLHF.

The chain is built from TRBV12-3 or TRBV12-4 and TRBJ2-6, with no clear D. The V gene lost 6 bases and the J gene lost 4 bases, with 7 bases spanning the gap. This CDR3 is built from 13 residues. CDR3 protein: CASSPSGANVLTF. CDR3 nucleotides: TGTGCCAGCAGCCCGAGCGGGGCCAACGTCCTGACTTTC.

The CDR3 coding sequence is TGTGCCAGCAGTGAACTTACAGGGGTGTGGGGCTACACCTTC. Translated: CASSELTGVWGYTF. The chain uses TRBV25-1 and TRBJ1-2; 7 bases are a match to TRBD1. V lost 2 bases to trimming and J lost 8 bases; unmatched junction nucleotides: 8. Germline-derived CDR1 and CDR2 are MGHDK and SYGVNS. This CDR3 is 14 amino acids long.

The gene calls are TRBV13 and TRBJ1-1; the D gene is possibly TRBD1 (6 bases). The length of the CDR3 is 15 residues. Trimming took off 1 base at V and 4 bases at J, with 13 bases between the two ends. Per the germline V gene, CDR1 is PRHDT and CDR2 is FYEKMQ (reference sequence). The DNA for the CDR3 is TGTGCCAGCAGCTTAGTGGACAGCCGGGGCACTGAAGCTTTCTTT. Translating it yields CASSLVDSRGTEAFF.

V is TRBV7-2 and J is TRBJ2-3; TRBD2 matches at 7 bases. Germline CDR1 is SGHTA and CDR2 is FQGNSA. This CDR3 has 15 amino acids. Trimming cost V 2 bases and J 6 bases; bases outside gene matches: 8. The CDR3 coding sequence is TGTGCCAGCAGCTTAAAGCGGGACTATATCGATACGCAGTATTTT. Translated: CASSLKRDYIDTQYF.

The rearrangement links TRBV5-6 to TRBJ2-2; D might be TRBD2 (5 bases). V dropped 0 bases and J dropped 7 bases, with 22 bases sitting between them. Germline V gene lookup returns CDR1 SGHDT and CDR2 YYEEEE. This CDR3 has 18 residues. CDR3 sequence reads: CASSLERTRSERVGELFF. As DNA, the CDR3 is TGTGCCAGCAGCTTGGAAAGGACGAGGTCCGAGAGGGTCGGGGAGCTGTTTTTT. The full variable domain, with the rest looked up from reference TRBV5-6 and TRBJ2-2, is DAGVTQSPTHLIKTRGQQVTLRCSPKSGHDTVSWYQQALGQGPQFIFQYYEEEERQRGNFPDRFSGHQFPNYSSELNVNALLLGDSALYLCASSLERTRSERVGELFFGEGSRLTVL.

This chain uses TRBV9 with TRBJ2-1; 7 bases map to TRBD2. This CDR3 has 14 residues. J gave up 6 bases and V 2 bases, and 5 bases lay outside the gene matches. The germline V gene has CDR1 SGDLS and CDR2 YYNGEE. CDR3 protein: CASSVLAASNEQFF. The CDR3 bases are TGTGCCAGCAGCGTGCTAGCGGCATCCAATGAGCAGTTCTTC.

With respect to this clone: Other DNA variants within this sample encode the same CDR3. This sequence joins TRBV27 and TRBJ2-7; 8 bases are shared with TRBD1. The trim removed 3 bases at V and 4 bases at J, leaving 5 bases unmatched. There are 14 residues in the CDR3. The germline gives CDR1 MNHEY, CDR2 SMNVEV (reference sequence). The CDR3 region has the DNA TGTGCCAGCAGTTTGCCGGACAGGGATTACGAGCAGTACTTC. As protein: CASSLPDRDYEQYF.

J is TRBJ1-4 and V is TRBV15; D not certain. Trimming cost V 8 bases and J 1 base, with 8 bases left between them. Germline V lookup: CDR1 LNHNV, CDR2 YYDKDF (reference sequence). This CDR3 contains 13 residues. CDR3 region: CATRSLTNEKLFF. DNA of the CDR3: TGTGCCACCCGGAGTTTAACTAATGAAAAACTGTTTTTT.

The gene calls are TRBV10-3 and TRBJ2-6, with D uncertain. CDR1 and CDR2 (germline): ENHRY, SYGVKD. V dropped 7 bases and J dropped 4 bases, with 8 bases sitting between them. This CDR3 contains 13 residues. The CDR3 DNA reads as TGTGCCATCAACTCCCCCGGGGCCAACGTCCTGACTTTC. Its protein product is CAINSPGANVLTF.

V usage is TRBV3-1 (or the pseudogene TRBV3-2) and J usage is TRBJ2-7; the D gene is possibly TRBD2 (7 bases). Germline V gene sequence: CDR1 LGHDT, CDR2 YNNKEL (reference sequence). V was shortened by 0 bases and J by 3 bases, with 12 bases between the two germline ends. The CDR3 is 15 amino acids. The CDR3 region has the DNA TGTGCCAGCAGCCAAGATCCCGGGGGGCTCTACGAGCAGTACTTC. Amino acid sequence: CASSQDPGGLYEQYF.

V and J are TRBV4-1 and TRBJ1-1; TRBD1 might be the D (6 bases). CDR1 is MGHRA, CDR2 YSYEKL, per germline. This CDR3 has 17 amino acids. The V end lost 4 bases, the J end lost 0 bases, and 18 bases lay between the germline ends. CDR3 residues: CASSLGVGQMMNTEAFF. The CDR3 coding sequence is TGCGCCAGCAGCCTAGGGGTCGGACAGATGATGAACACTGAAGCTTTCTTT.

The chain links TRBV5-4 to TRBJ2-2; the match to TRBD2 covers 11 bases. CDR3 length: 16 amino acids. With 3 bases clipped from V and 0 bases from J, the junction kept 1 base outside the gene matches. Germline V gene sequence: CDR1 SGHNT, CDR2 YYREEE (reference sequence). The CDR3 sequence is CASSSTSGTNTGELFF. CDR3 sequence (DNA): TGTGCCAGCAGCTCGACTAGCGGGACGAACACCGGGGAGCTGTTTTTT.